The rows below give T cell receptor beta chains drawn from one sample of a study of PD-1 blockade in classical Hodgkin lymphoma. The repertoire was sequenced with immunoSEQ multiplex PCR; TCRdb's copy has only in-frame clones and lacks some. The sample includes approximately 18,000 clones, 82% of them seen just once. Sequencing used peripheral blood mononuclear cells (PBMCs), obtained before the second cycle of nivolumab. The receptors here all came from a human donor with classical Hodgkin lymphoma. CDR3s include the opening cysteine and the closing phenylalanine or tryptophan. A D gene is named only where the DNA matches it firmly. Clone size is stated in some rows and not others, as once, few, many or a class when expanded.

D gene	V gene	J gene	clone size	CDR3 protein	CDR3 DNA
TRBD2	TRBV6-4	TRBJ2-2	.	CASSGTSTNTGELFF	TGTGCCAGCAGTGGGACTAGCACCAACACCGGGGAGCTGTTTTTT
TRBD2	TRBV11-2	TRBJ2-5	.	CASSPSPGLAGGSEETQYF	TGTGCCAGCAGCCCTAGCCCGGGACTAGCGGGGGGCTCAGAAGAGACCCAGTACTTC
TRBD1	TRBV5-6	TRBJ1-6	.	CASSFGQVVGSPLHF	TGTGCCAGCAGCTTCGGACAGGTAGTAGGTTCACCCCTCCACTTT
.	TRBV7-2	TRBJ1-4	.	CASSLRQASTNEKLFF	TGTGCCAGCAGCTTAAGGCAGGCATCAACTAATGAAAAACTGTTTTTT
.	TRBV29-1	TRBJ2-3	.	CSVDQGADTQYF	TGCAGCGTTGATCAGGGTGCAGATACGCAGTATTTT
.	TRBV2	TRBJ2-5	.	CASRRQYQETQYF	TGTGCCAGCAGGAGACAGTACCAAGAGACCCAGTACTTC
.	TRBV4-3	TRBJ2-7	.	CASSQAPGDSSYEQYF	TGCGCCAGCAGCCAGGCCCCGGGGGACAGCTCCTACGAGCAGTACTTC
TRBD1	TRBV10-3	TRBJ1-1	.	CAIKPDGTGSTEAFF	TGTGCCATCAAACCCGACGGGACAGGGAGCACTGAAGCTTTCTTT
.	TRBV2	TRBJ2-7	.	CASLEDPFYEQYF	TGTGCCAGCTTGGAGGACCCTTTCTACGAGCAGTACTTC
.	TRBV5-8	TRBJ2-1	.	CASSWRSSYNEQFF	TGTGCCAGCAGCTGGCGAAGCTCCTACAATGAGCAGTTCTTC
.	TRBV9	TRBJ1-4	few	CASSPIKTNEKLFF	TGTGCCAGCAGCCCCATCAAGACCAATGAAAAACTGTTTTTT
.	TRBV7-9	TRBJ2-1	.	CASSLAGSYNEQFF	TGTGCCAGCAGCTTAGCCGGGTCCTACAATGAGCAGTTCTTC
.	TRBV11-2	TRBJ2-2	.	CASSYRGAMNTGELFF	TGTGCCAGCAGCTATCGGGGGGCAATGAACACCGGGGAGCTGTTTTTT
TRBD2	TRBV5-6	TRBJ2-3	.	CASSLWRLAGELRNTQYF	TGTGCCAGCAGCTTGTGGAGACTAGCGGGGGAGCTGAGGAATACGCAGTATTTT
TRBD2	TRBV7-2	TRBJ2-2	.	CASSLGGSGAARDGELFF	TGTGCCAGCAGCTTAGGAGGTAGCGGGGCCGCGCGTGACGGGGAGCTGTTTTTT
.	TRBV5-6	TRBJ2-1	once	CASSSWGSYNEQFF	TGTGCCAGCAGCTCTTGGGGGTCCTACAATGAGCAGTTCTTC
TRBD1	TRBV7-3	TRBJ1-4	.	CASSQEGSGGGEKLFF	TGCGCCAGCAGCCAAGAGGGATCAGGGGGTGGTGAAAAACTGTTTTTT
TRBD2	TRBV4-2	TRBJ2-3	once	CASSQESGGALTDTQYF	TGTGCCAGCAGCCAAGAAAGCGGGGGGGCTTTGACAGATACGCAGTATTTT
.	TRBV5-1	TRBJ2-2	.	CASRGGVNTGELFF	TGCGCCAGCAGAGGAGGGGTGAACACCGGGGAGCTGTTTTTT
TRBD1	TRBV7-8	TRBJ2-7	.	CASSFAGGEAVDEQYF	TGTGCCAGCAGCTTCGCAGGGGGCGAAGCCGTTGACGAGCAGTACTTC
.	TRBV7-9	TRBJ2-3	.	CASIPHGRVFTDTQYF	TGTGCCAGCATCCCCCATGGGCGGGTTTTCACAGATACGCAGTATTTT
.	TRBV11-2	TRBJ2-1	.	CASSLQRAVNEQFF	TGTGCCAGCAGCTTACAGCGGGCGGTCAATGAGCAGTTCTTC
TRBD1	TRBV5-6	TRBJ2-7	medium-sized	CASSLERTGTDSYEQYF	TGTGCCAGCAGCTTGGAGAGGACAGGGACCGACTCCTACGAGCAGTACTTC
.	TRBV4-1	TRBJ1-6	.	CASSQDNRVSYNSPLHF	TGCGCCAGCAGCCAGGACAACAGGGTCTCCTATAATTCACCCCTCCACTTT
.	TRBV18	TRBJ2-3	.	CASSPVDGTDTQYF	TGTGCCAGCTCACCAGTGGACGGCACAGATACGCAGTATTTT
.	TRBV6-5	TRBJ1-2	.	CASSLSPGFSYGYTF	TGTGCCAGCTCTCTTAGCCCGGGGTTTAGCTATGGCTACACCTTC
.	TRBV9	TRBJ2-1	.	CASSVVVGGLTHNEQFF	TGTGCCAGCAGCGTAGTAGTCGGGGGCCTAACCCACAATGAGCAGTTCTTC
.	TRBV4-2	TRBJ2-7	.	CASSQEEGSAGANEQYF	TGTGCCAGCAGCCAAGAAGAGGGGAGCGCGGGGGCCAACGAGCAGTACTTC
.	TRBV5-1	TRBJ1-1	.	CASSLGWGENTEAFF	TGCGCCAGCAGCTTGGGTTGGGGCGAGAACACTGAAGCTTTCTTT
.	TRBV25-1	TRBJ2-3	.	CASSEYPDTQYF	TGTGCCAGCAGTGAATACCCAGATACGCAGTATTTT
.	TRBV10-2	TRBJ2-7	once	CASNFPEQYF	TGCGCCAGTAATTTTCCCGAGCAGTACTTC
.	TRBV4-1	TRBJ2-7	.	CASSQDPLGSIIVSYEQYF	TGCGCCAGCAGCCAAGATCCTCTGGGCAGTATTATCGTTTCCTACGAGCAGTACTTC
TRBD2	TRBV28	TRBJ2-1	.	CASSLAGLGSPIHNEQFF	TGTGCCAGCAGTCTAGCAGGACTAGGATCTCCAATTCACAATGAGCAGTTCTTC
.	TRBV4-1	TRBJ2-6	.	CASSQDRGSGANVLTF	TGCGCCAGCAGCCAAGATCGGGGCTCTGGGGCCAACGTCCTGACTTTC
TRBD1	TRBV29-1	TRBJ1-1	once	CSVAGVPGGTEAFF	TGCAGCGTTGCGGGGGTCCCAGGGGGCACTGAAGCTTTCTTT
TRBD2	TRBV7-9	TRBJ2-1	.	CASSLSGVAYNEQFF	TGTGCCAGCAGCTTGAGCGGGGTGGCCTACAATGAGCAGTTCTTC
.	TRBV30	TRBJ1-6	few	CAWSVRVNRWGTLHF	TGTGCCTGGAGTGTGAGGGTTAATCGGTGGGGGACCCTCCACTTT
.	TRBV29-1	TRBJ2-7	.	CSVKRTDSYEQYF	TGCAGCGTTAAACGGACAGACTCCTACGAGCAGTACTTC
.	TRBV6-5	TRBJ2-1	.	CASSYRRLESEEQFF	TGTGCCAGCAGTTACCGACGACTAGAGTCAGAGGAGCAGTTCTTC
TRBD1	TRBV16	TRBJ1-6	.	CASSQSFFGQGAKNSPLHF	TGTGCCAGCAGCCAATCGTTTTTCGGACAGGGGGCGAAGAATTCACCCCTCCACTTT
.	TRBV7-6	TRBJ2-7	medium-sized	CASSLEVADSYEQYF	TGTGCCAGCAGCCTCGAGGTCGCTGACTCCTACGAGCAGTACTTC
TRBD2	TRBV19	TRBJ2-1	.	CASSIDLSSGGRFF	TGTGCCAGTAGTATAGATCTATCGTCGGGCGGGAGGTTCTTC